The 32 T cell receptor beta chains listed next were all sequenced from one sample in a study of identical twins. MiXCR, run by TCRdb on the 5' RACE reads, gives a single entry per CDR3 protein. The table records some 300,000 distinct CDR3 sequences, approximately 13% of them present only once. This same sample was also taken into another study, of yellow fever vaccine responses in identical twins.

The specimen was CD8+ T cells sorted from blood. These receptors all come from a young woman in good health.

This clonotype was counted a few times. This sequence joins TRBV15 and TRBJ2-7; D may be TRBD1 (6 bases). This CDR3 spans 16 amino acids. CDR1 and CDR2 (germline): LNHNV, YYDKDF (reference sequence). Trimming removed 1 base from V and 3 bases from J, with 16 bases in between. In DNA form, the CDR3 reads TGTGCCACCAGCAGAGCTAAGGGGAGCAGGGGCTACGAGCAGTACTTC. It specifies CATSRAKGSRGYEQYF. Complete variable domain (other parts from reference TRBV15 and TRBJ2-7): DAMVIQNPRYQVTQFGKPVTLSCSQTLNHNVMYWYQQKSSQAPKLLFHYYDKDFNNEADTPDNFQSRRPNTSFCFLDIRSPGLGDTAMYLCATSRAKGSRGYEQYFGPGTRLTVT.

The J gene is TRBJ2-7, the V gene TRBV2; 10 bases are shared with TRBD1. The V gene's germline CDR1 is SNHLY and CDR2 FYNNEI. CDR3 size: 14 residues. Unmatched junction bases numbered 5, after V lost 4 bases and J lost 5 bases. In nucleotides, the CDR3 is TGTGCCAGCAGTGGGACAGGGGGGCATCACGAGCAGTACGTC. Translation gives CASSGTGGHHEQYV.

This chain joins TRBV15 and TRBJ2-3, with 8 nucleotides matching TRBD2. The CDR3 has 17 residues. V gave up 0 bases and J gave up 2 bases; unmatched junction bases: 7. The germline V gene has CDR1 LNHNV and CDR2 YYDKDF (reference sequence). CDR3: CATSRDPGSGTTDTQYF. DNA for the CDR3: TGTGCCACCAGCAGAGATCCTGGTAGCGGGACCACAGATACGCAGTATTTT. Supplemented by reference TRBV15 and TRBJ2-3, the full variable domain reads DAMVIQNPRYQVTQFGKPVTLSCSQTLNHNVMYWYQQKSSQAPKLLFHYYDKDFNNEADTPDNFQSRRPNTSFCFLDIRSPGLGDTAMYLCATSRDPGSGTTDTQYFGPGTRLTVL.

The chain has TRBV12-3 or TRBV12-4 and TRBJ2-1, with 9 bases fitting TRBD2. The CDR3 sequence is 14 residues long. After removal of 8 bases from V and 4 bases from J, the junction contained 6 bases not matched to a gene. CDR3 in DNA: TGTGCCAGCCATCCGGGACTAGCTTACAATGAGCAGTTCTTC. Translated: CASHPGLAYNEQFF.

This clonotype was counted a few times. The gene calls are TRBV12-3 or TRBV12-4 and TRBJ2-3; D might be TRBD2 (5 bases). There are 16 residues in the CDR3. V dropped 2 bases and J dropped 1 base, with 13 bases sitting between them. CDR3 sequence: CASSLSPAAGTDTQYF. CDR3 nucleotides: TGTGCCAGCAGTTTATCCCCGGCAGCGGGCACAGATACGCAGTATTTT.

The rearrangement uses TRBV12-3 or TRBV12-4 and TRBJ1-6, with D possibly being TRBD1 (5 bases). The CDR3 extends over 15 amino acids. V lost 6 bases and J 5 bases, leaving 14 bases between the germline ends. This chain's CDR3 is CASRGRQGNNSPLHF. CDR3 DNA: TGTGCCAGCAGGGGGCGCCAGGGCAATAATTCACCCCTCCACTTT.

This clonotype was seen a few times. Here the CDR3 reads CASSRMYAENYGYTF. The CDR3, as DNA: TGCGCCAGCAGCCGGATGTACGCCGAAAACTATGGCTACACCTTC. The rearrangement uses TRBV4-1 and TRBJ1-2; the D is unclear. The CDR3 is 15 amino acids. The V end lost 4 bases, the J end lost 2 bases, and 14 bases lay between the germline ends. Germline assignment: CDR1 MGHRA and CDR2 YSYEKL.

V gene TRBV24-1 combines with J gene TRBJ2-1; 12 positions match TRBD2. This CDR3 spans 19 amino acids. J lost 0 bases, V lost 4 bases, and 9 bases had no gene match. CDR1 and CDR2 from the germline V gene are KGHDR and SFDVKD. In DNA, the CDR3 is TGTGCCACCAGTGAAGGAGGACTAGCGGGGCCGAGCTCCTACAATGAGCAGTTCTTC. Its protein product is CATSEGGLAGPSSYNEQFF.

This chain connects TRBV20-1 to TRBJ2-5; no clear D. CDR3 length equals 17 residues. Germline loops: CDR1 DFQATT, CDR2 SNEGSKA (reference sequence). The germline V and J ends were trimmed by 0 bases and 2 bases, with 19 bases remaining between them. The CDR3, as DNA: TGCAGTGCTAGAGAAATCTTGGCTTCACCGCTGCAAGAGACCCAGTACTTC. Amino acids: CSAREILASPLQETQYF.

V gene TRBV7-9 combines with J gene TRBJ2-5; maybe TRBD1 (6 bases). This CDR3 has 14 amino acids. V lost 4 bases and J 5 bases, leaving 14 bases between the germline ends. Germline CDR1 is SEHNR and CDR2 is FQNEAQ (reference sequence). The CDR3 nucleotides read TGTGCCAGCAGCTCATATGGACAGCGGGAGACCCAGTACTTC. As protein: CASSSYGQRETQYF.

This clonotype was counted ten times or more. This rearrangement joins TRBV28 to TRBJ2-7, with 7 bases lining up with TRBD2. Germline CDR1 MDHEN, CDR2 SYDVKM. The V and J ends lost 6 bases and 5 bases, in that order; junction bases with no gene match: 10. CDR3 length equals 14 residues. Here the CDR3 DNA reads TGTGCCAGCAGGGGTTCGGGGGGTTCCCACGAGCAGTACGTC. Protein sequence: CASRGSGGSHEQYV.

The V and J genes are TRBV20-1 and TRBJ2-7, with 10 bases identical to TRBD2. The V segment lost 6 bases and the J segment 4 bases; nucleotides outside the gene matches: 6. The CDR3 totals 13 residues. CDR1 is DFQATT, CDR2 SNEGSKA, per germline (reference sequence). This CDR3 is CSAAGGRDYEQYV. The DNA of the CDR3 is TGCAGTGCAGCGGGGGGGCGGGATTACGAGCAGTACGTC.

This clonotype was recorded many times. This chain uses TRBV5-1 with TRBJ2-1, with TRBD2 matching over 7 bases. Germline V gives CDR1 SGHRS, CDR2 YFSETQ. CDR3 length: 14 residues. V gave up 1 base and J gave up 3 bases; unmatched junction bases: 1. CDR3 sequence: CASSLTGGYNEQFF. The CDR3 DNA reads as TGCGCCAGCAGCTTGACGGGAGGCTACAATGAGCAGTTCTTC. Variable domain in full (rest from reference TRBV5-1 and TRBJ2-1): KAGVTQTPRYLIKTRGQQVTLSCSPISGHRSVSWYQQTPGQGLQFLFEYFSETQRNKGNFPGRFSGRQFSNSRSEMNVSTLELGDSALYLCASSLTGGYNEQFFGPGTRLTVL.

The genes are TRBV6-1 and TRBJ2-3; 8 bases fit TRBD2. This CDR3 has 16 amino acids. The V gene's germline CDR1 is MNHNS and CDR2 SASEGT. Trimming took 3 bases from V and 2 from J; bases not matched to a gene: 7. The CDR3 loop is CASSDPAGDITDTQYF. For the CDR3, the DNA is TGTGCCAGCAGTGATCCAGCGGGAGACATCACAGATACGCAGTATTTT.

This clonotype occurred a few times. The rearrangement uses TRBV5-5 and TRBJ2-1; 12 nucleotides line up with TRBD2. V lost 0 bases and J lost 4; bases outside the gene matches: 5. The CDR3 length is 17 residues. Germline CDR1 reads SGHKS; CDR2 reads YYEKEE (reference sequence). Written as DNA, the CDR3 is TGTGCCAGCAGCTTGGACCCGACTAGCGGGAGTTACAATGAGCAGTTCTTC. Translation: CASSLDPTSGSYNEQFF.

This clonotype was counted only a few times. The chain couples TRBV28 to TRBJ2-7; D is unclear. Germline V gene data show CDR1 as MDHEN and CDR2 as SYDVKM. Trimming took 5 bases from V and 0 from J, leaving 11 bases between them. CDR3 length equals 14 residues. CDR3 region: CASSLTAISYEQYV. The DNA for the CDR3 is TGTGCCAGCAGTCTCACAGCCATCTCCTACGAGCAGTACGTC.

In its sample, this clonotype was seen many times. The rearrangement uses TRBV10-3 and TRBJ2-1; D possibly corresponds to TRBD1 (5 bases). V lost 8 bases to trimming and J lost 3 bases, with 11 bases between them. This CDR3 is built from 13 residues. Germline V CDR1 and CDR2: ENHRY, SYGVKD. The CDR3 here is CAILQVGYNEQFF. CDR3 nucleotide sequence: TGTGCCATCCTACAGGTGGGCTACAATGAGCAGTTCTTC.

This clonotype occurred a few times. This chain links TRBV15 with TRBJ2-1; 12 bases line up with TRBD2. The length of the CDR3 is 15 residues. Germline V gene sequence: CDR1 LNHNV, CDR2 YYDKDF (reference sequence). V was clipped by 4 bases and J by 7 bases; unmatched bases: 5. The CDR3 sequence: CATSIRLAGENEQFF. As DNA, the CDR3 is TGTGCCACCAGCATTCGACTAGCGGGAGAAAATGAGCAGTTCTTC.

This clonotype was picked up many times. The gene calls are TRBV3-1 and TRBJ2-1; the match to TRBD2 covers 12 bases. This CDR3 spans 16 amino acids. Germline V gene data show CDR1 as LGHDT and CDR2 as YNNKEL (reference sequence). V was pared by 0 bases and J by 11 bases, with 8 bases of the junction left unmatched. The DNA of the CDR3 is TGTGCCAGCAGCCAAGATACGACTAGCGGGAGTACCAAGCAGTTCTTC. Protein: CASSQDTTSGSTKQFF.

The chain employs TRBV4-1 and TRBJ2-1, with 8 bases aligning to TRBD2. Germline trimming cut 0 bases from V and 8 bases from J; bases unmatched to any gene: 6. The CDR3 totals 15 residues. Germline CDR1 and CDR2: MGHRA and YSYEKL. The CDR3 here is CASSQDWTSIDEQFF. CDR3 DNA sequence: TGCGCCAGCAGCCAAGATTGGACTAGCATCGATGAGCAGTTCTTC.

This clonotype was counted between two and nine times. The chain has TRBV5-1 and TRBJ2-1; 9 nucleotides match TRBD2. CDR1 is SGHRS and CDR2 is YFSETQ in the germline V gene. Trimming cost V 4 bases and J 8 bases; bases outside gene matches: 10. CDR3 length: 15 residues. CDR3 protein: CASSLKGGRAHEQFF. CDR3 nucleotides: TGCGCCAGCAGCCTGAAGGGCGGGAGGGCCCATGAGCAGTTCTTC.

This clonotype has ten or more counts. The chain carries TRBV5-6 and TRBJ2-7; tentatively, D is TRBD2 (6 bases). The V gene lost 4 bases and the J gene lost 3 bases, with 14 bases spanning the gap. Germline V gives CDR1 SGHDT, CDR2 YYEEEE. The CDR3 runs to 14 residues. CDR3: CASSPGTLVYEQYV. CDR3 DNA sequence: TGTGCCAGCAGCCCCGGGACTCTTGTCTACGAGCAGTACGTC.

J is TRBJ2-7 and V is TRBV12-3 or TRBV12-4; D is ambiguous. The CDR3 sequence is 15 residues long. The V end lost 2 bases, the J end lost 2 bases, and 13 bases lay between the germline ends. Here the CDR3 reads CASSLLAGETYEQYF. CDR3 DNA: TGTGCCAGCAGTTTATTGGCAGGAGAGACCTACGAGCAGTACTTC.

This chain joins TRBV13 and TRBJ1-4, with 9 bases matching TRBD1. The CDR3 runs to 14 residues. Per germline, CDR1 PRHDT and CDR2 FYEKMQ (reference sequence). The V segment lost 8 bases and the J segment 8 bases; nucleotides outside the gene matches: 9. The CDR3 coding sequence is TGTGCCAGCTTAACCTCCGGGACAGGGGAAAAACTGTTTTTT. This sequence encodes CASLTSGTGEKLFF.

The chain combines TRBV18 with TRBJ2-1, with D hard to call. Per the germline V gene, CDR1 is KGHSH and CDR2 is LQKENI. The CDR3 covers 12 residues. V was trimmed by 3 bases and J by 10 bases, leaving 10 bases between them. CDR3 bases: TGTGCCAGCTCACCGGACCCCCAGGAGCAGTTCTTC. Its translation: CASSPDPQEQFF.

This clonotype was observed many times. The V call is TRBV7-9, the J call TRBJ1-1; D remains ambiguous. V gave up 2 bases and J gave up 9 bases, with 13 bases separating them. In germline, CDR1 is SEHNR, CDR2 FQNEAQ (reference sequence). CDR3 length equals 13 residues. This chain's CDR3 is CASSLLDKQKAFF. As DNA, the CDR3 is TGTGCCAGCAGCTTACTGGATAAACAAAAAGCTTTCTTT.

There are a few counts of this clonotype. The rearrangement uses TRBV20-1 and TRBJ2-5; D not resolved. From germline, CDR1 is DFQATT and CDR2 SNEGSKA (reference sequence). V lost 6 bases to trimming and J lost 5 bases, with 7 bases between them. This CDR3 region has 10 residues. The CDR3 region has the DNA TGCAGTGCCTTCAATGAGACCCAGTACTTC. Encoded protein: CSAFNETQYF.

About this clonotype itself: The junction departs from germline at one end; a sequencing error may be responsible. This chain links TRBV4-1 with TRBJ2-3, with TRBD2 matching over 15 bases. Germline CDR1 reads MGHRA; CDR2 reads YSYEKL. This CDR3 contains 17 residues. The CDR3, as DNA: TGCGTCAGCAGCGACGGACTAGCGGGAGGGCTAACAGATACGCAGTATTTT. This encodes CVSSDGLAGGLTDTQYF.

This clonotype has at least ten counts. This chain links TRBV12-3 or TRBV12-4 with TRBJ2-5, with D perhaps matching TRBD1 (5 bases). V was trimmed by 5 bases and J by 2 bases, leaving 18 bases between them. The length of the CDR3 is 16 residues. The CDR3 DNA follows: TGTGCCAGCAGTCCTTTTGGACCACAGGTACAAGAGACCCAGTACTTC. This codes for CASSPFGPQVQETQYF.

V and J are TRBV6-1 and TRBJ2-1; 10 nucleotides align to TRBD2. CDR1 and CDR2 (germline): MNHNS, SASEGT. V shed 7 bases, J shed 4 bases, and the junction held 7 bases outside the gene matches. The CDR3 runs to 15 residues. This chain's CDR3 is CASKTSSGGYNEQFF. For the CDR3, the DNA is TGTGCCAGCAAAACGTCTAGCGGGGGTTACAATGAGCAGTTCTTC.

The chain combines TRBV6-2 or TRBV6-3 with TRBJ1-3; D not certain. V lost 2 bases and J 0 bases, leaving 5 bases between the germline ends. The CDR3 has 14 amino acids. Per the germline V gene, CDR1 is MNHEY and CDR2 is SVGEGT. This chain's CDR3 is CASSYQSSGNTIYF. The CDR3 DNA reads as TGTGCCAGCAGTTACCAGAGCTCTGGAAACACCATATATTTT.

This clonotype was detected only a few times. The chain combines TRBV5-1 with TRBJ1-1, with 7 bases fitting TRBD1. The junction had 4 bases not matched to a gene; V was cut back by 4 bases and J by 4 bases. There are 13 residues in the CDR3. The V gene's germline CDR1 is SGHRS and CDR2 YFSETQ. CDR3 sequence reads: CASSDGTATEAFF. CDR3 sequence (DNA): TGCGCCAGCAGCGACGGGACAGCCACTGAAGCTTTCTTT.